The clone carrying this T cell receptor (beta chain) was recorded at least ten times. The template used for profiling TCR beta VDJ and CDR3 was genomic DNA. TCRdb recomputed calls from the reads with MiXCR, one row per CDR3 protein. The repertoire holds about 190,000 distinct CDR3 sequences, with less than 65% as singletons. This CDR3 comprises 15 residues. V gave up 4 bases and J gave up 6 bases, with 18 bases separating them. The germline gives CDR1 MNHEY, CDR2 SMNVEV (reference sequence). This sample stems from a study of CD8+CD57+ T cells in acquired aplastic anemia. The receptor comes from a human donor in good health, serving as a control. This sequence joins TRBV27 and TRBJ1-2, with D maybe TRBD1 (6 bases). The sample taken for sequencing was sorted CD4+, CD8+, or CD8+CD57+ T cells (not recorded which) from PBMCs. Here the CDR3 reads CASSSPQGSRDGYTF. As DNA, the CDR3 is TGTGCCAGCAGTTCCCCGCAGGGGAGTAGGGATGGCTACACCTTC.